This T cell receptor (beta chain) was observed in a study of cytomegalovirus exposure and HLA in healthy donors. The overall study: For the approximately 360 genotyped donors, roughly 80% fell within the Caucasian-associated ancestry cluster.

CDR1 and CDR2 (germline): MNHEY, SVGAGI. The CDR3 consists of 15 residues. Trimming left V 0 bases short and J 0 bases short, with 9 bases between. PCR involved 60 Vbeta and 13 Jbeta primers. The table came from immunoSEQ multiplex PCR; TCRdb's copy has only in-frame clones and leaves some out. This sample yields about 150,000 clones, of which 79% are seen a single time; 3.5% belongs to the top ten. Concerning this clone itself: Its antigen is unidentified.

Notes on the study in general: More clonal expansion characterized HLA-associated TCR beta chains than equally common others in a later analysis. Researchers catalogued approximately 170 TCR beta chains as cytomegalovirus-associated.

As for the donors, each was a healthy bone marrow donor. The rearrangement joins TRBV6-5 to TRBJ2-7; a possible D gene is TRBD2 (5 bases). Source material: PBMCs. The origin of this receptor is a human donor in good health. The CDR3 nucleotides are TGTGCCAGCAGTTACTCCGGGGTCGCCTCCTACGAGCAGTACTTC. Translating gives CASSYSGVASYEQYF.